The entry below gives a single T cell receptor (beta chain) sequence along with its context. V dropped 2 bases and J dropped 5 bases, with 9 bases sitting between them. Germline V gene data show CDR1 as MNHEY and CDR2 as SVGAGI. The CDR3 has 13 amino acids. This entry is derived from a study of technical replicates of blood from a handful of donors. The method was immunoSEQ multiplex PCR; TCRdb's version includes in-frame clones alone and lacks a portion of them. The sample lists 65,000 to 85,000 clones, 94% occurring once. The TCR was taken from a human donor in good health. The V and J genes are TRBV6-5 and TRBJ1-1; D is uncertain. Input material: T cells isolated from PBMCs. The CDR3 sequence is CASSYAGITEAFF. The CDR3 region has the DNA TGTGCCAGCAGTTACGCCGGGATAACTGAAGCTTTCTTT.